In this sample, the clone carrying this TCR beta chain turned up a few times. Its specificity is unknown. The data originate from a study of vaccination and CD4 T cells after COVID-19. Time point denoted: late sampling 161 to 241 days after vaccination in three convalescent patients. The treatment: approximately 11-day PBMC culture with coronavirus spike peptide pools or control peptides (ViraFEST assay). Sequencing of DNA taken from cultured CD4+ T cells relied on the Oncomine TCR Beta short-read assay. One entry per CDR3 protein results from TCRdb running MiXCR on the PCR reads. This sample carries 20,000 or so distinct CDR3 sequences, roughly 35% of them seen once, and the ten largest clones take less than 3%. The source is a human donor who had recovered from COVID-19. The material sequenced was CD4+ T cells from blood, cultured in vitro, taken about 7 months after SARS-CoV-2 vaccination.

The CDR3 spells CASIEGRTGGPNQPQHF. The CDR3 DNA reads as TGTGCCAGTATTGAGGGAAGGACAGGGGGACCAAATCAGCCCCAGCATTTT. The chain carries TRBV19 and TRBJ1-5, with 10 positions matching TRBD1. The CDR3 spans 17 residues. Germline V CDR1 and CDR2: LNHDA, SQIVND (reference sequence). Trimming at V came to 7 bases and at J to 4 bases, leaving 13 bases not matched to a gene.